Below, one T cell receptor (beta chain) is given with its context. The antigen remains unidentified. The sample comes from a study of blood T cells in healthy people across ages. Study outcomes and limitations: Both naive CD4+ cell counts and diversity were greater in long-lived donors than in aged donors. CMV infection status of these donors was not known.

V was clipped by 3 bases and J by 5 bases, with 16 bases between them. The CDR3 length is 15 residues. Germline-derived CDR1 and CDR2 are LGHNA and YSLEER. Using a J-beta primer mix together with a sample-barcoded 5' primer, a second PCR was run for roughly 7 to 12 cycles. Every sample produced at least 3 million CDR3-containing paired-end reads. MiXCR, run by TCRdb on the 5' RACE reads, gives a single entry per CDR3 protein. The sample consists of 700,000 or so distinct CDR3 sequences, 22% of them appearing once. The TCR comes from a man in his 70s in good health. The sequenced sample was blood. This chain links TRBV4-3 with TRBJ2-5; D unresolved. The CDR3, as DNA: TGCGCCAGCAGCCACTCCCAGGTAGCATGGGAGACCCAGTACTTC. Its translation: CASSHSQVAWETQYF.